Shown below are 11 T cell receptor beta chains from a single sample sequenced in a study of blood T cell repertoires in COVID-19. The data were produced by immunoSEQ multiplex PCR, yet TCRdb's version contains in-frame clones alone and is incomplete. The repertoire holds 150,000 or so clones, with more than 70% as singletons. The material sequenced was peripheral blood. These receptors were obtained from a man aged 50 to 59 with acute or convalescent COVID-19.

The chain joins TRBV9 to TRBJ2-1, with D possibly TRBD2 on 5 matching bases. Trimming took 3 bases from V and 2 from J, leaving 18 bases between them. The CDR3 has 17 amino acids. The V gene's germline CDR1 is SGDLS and CDR2 YYNGEE. CDR3 loop: CASSGPRSPGTYNEQFF. The CDR3, as DNA: TGTGCCAGCAGCGGACCCCGGTCTCCGGGAACCTACAATGAGCAGTTCTTC.

This chain uses TRBV5-1 with TRBJ1-2; the D gene is possibly TRBD1 (6 bases). This CDR3 region has 14 residues. Germline loops: CDR1 SGHRS, CDR2 YFSETQ. Trimming stripped 0 bases from V and 4 bases from J, with 10 bases between. CDR3 region: CASSLDGQSYGYTF. For the CDR3, the DNA is TGCGCCAGCAGCTTGGACGGACAGTCCTATGGCTACACCTTC.

The chain recombines TRBV20-1 with TRBJ2-7, with unresolved D. CDR3 size: 11 residues. V lost 4 bases, J lost 5 bases, and 9 bases lay in between. In germline, CDR1 is DFQATT, CDR2 SNEGSKA (reference sequence). The CDR3 DNA reads TGCAGTGCTATTAGTCTGGACGAGCAGTACTTC. Its translation: CSAISLDEQYF.

The V and J genes are TRBV7-2 and TRBJ2-2; 10 nucleotides match TRBD2. The CDR3 is 19 amino acids. The V gene end was trimmed by 1 base and the J gene end by 4 bases; junction bases not matched to a gene: 12. Germline loops: CDR1 SGHTA, CDR2 FQGNSA. The DNA of the CDR3 is TGTGCCAGCAGCTTAGTTTTCCGCCGAGCGGGAGGGCGCACCGGGGAGCTGTTTTTT. Translation gives CASSLVFRRAGGRTGELFF.

This clone has just a few counts. The chain has TRBV12-5 and TRBJ1-1; D ambiguous. CDR1 LGHNT and CDR2 FRNRAP come from the germline V gene. Deletions cut 7 bases from V and 1 base from J, with 7 bases between. The CDR3 covers 12 residues. CDR3 in DNA: TGTGCTAGTGCTCGACAGAACACTGAAGCTTTCTTT. Translating it yields CASARQNTEAFF.

V usage is TRBV7-8 and J usage is TRBJ2-2; 7 bases map to TRBD2. The CDR3 loop spans 14 amino acids. Germline V gene sequence: CDR1 SGHVS, CDR2 FQNEAQ. Trimming took 3 bases from V and 4 from J; bases not matched to a gene: 2. The DNA for the CDR3 is TGTGCCAGCAGCTTCGGACTAGGCACCGGGGAGCTGTTTTTT. This gives the protein CASSFGLGTGELFF.

This chain links TRBV7-9 with TRBJ1-1, with a weak D call TRBD1 (6 bases). Between the trimmed V and J ends, which lost 0 bases and 0 bases, there was a span of 17 bases. The CDR3 is made up of 18 amino acids. Germline CDR1 and CDR2: SEHNR and FQNEAQ (reference sequence). CDR3 loop: CASSLAWGAGAMNTEAFF. CDR3 DNA sequence: TGTGCCAGCAGCTTAGCGTGGGGGGCGGGAGCGATGAACACTGAAGCTTTCTTT.

This clone was detected only a few times. The genes are TRBV2 and TRBJ2-1; 8 nucleotides match TRBD2. V shed 3 bases and J 1 base; nucleotides not matched to a gene: 8. The germline CDR1 and CDR2 sequences are SNHLY and FYNNEI. The CDR3 spans 17 residues. CDR3 in amino acids: CASSDRGGGRSYNEQFF. CDR3 DNA sequence: TGTGCCAGCAGTGATCGGGGCGGGGGGCGATCCTACAATGAGCAGTTCTTC.

V and J are TRBV27 and TRBJ2-1; 8 bases map to TRBD1. Losses at the gene ends were 2 bases for V and 7 bases for J; bases not matched to a gene: 4. The CDR3 extends over 14 amino acids. CDR1 is MNHEY and CDR2 is SMNVEV in the germline V gene (reference sequence). The CDR3 bases are TGTGCCAGCAGTTTAGACAGGGGAAAGAATGAGCAGTTCTTC. Protein product: CASSLDRGKNEQFF.

The chain uses TRBV4-2 and TRBJ2-2, with 11 bases that match TRBD1. J was trimmed by 5 bases and V by 0 bases; bases with no gene match: 5. Per the germline V gene, CDR1 is LGHNA and CDR2 is YNFKEQ. The CDR3 runs to 17 residues. CDR3 amino acids: CASSQDEGQGGTGELFF. The CDR3 DNA reads as TGTGCCAGCAGCCAAGATGAGGGACAGGGGGGGACCGGGGAGCTGTTTTTT.

The CDR3 loop is CASSLIGGGPNEKLFF. As DNA, the CDR3 is TGTGCCAGCAGCTTAATAGGGGGGGGACCAAATGAAAAACTGTTTTTT. The genes are TRBV7-2 and TRBJ1-4; possibly TRBD1 for D (6 bases). Germline values: CDR1 SGHTA, CDR2 FQGNSA. V lost 2 bases and J lost 5, with 15 bases in between. The CDR3 has 16 residues.